The 30 T cell receptor beta chains given below trace back to one sample, sequenced in a study of PD-L1 blockade in urothelial cancer. Time point here: peripheral blood 6 weeks after treatment start. Produced via immunoSEQ multiplex PCR; TCRdb's table is partial and in-frame only. The profile shows tens of thousands of clones, 91% of them singletons. Sequences were derived from PBMCs, sampled around atezolizumab (anti-PD-L1) treatment. Receptor source: a woman aged 80 or older with urothelial cancer.

V is TRBV7-9 and J is TRBJ2-1, with 12 bases lining up with TRBD2. The ends lost 5 bases at V and 7 bases at J; junction bases unmatched: 6. This CDR3 spans 15 amino acids. Germline V gene lookup returns CDR1 SEHNR and CDR2 FQNEAQ (reference sequence). CDR3 coding DNA: TGTGCCAGCAGCCCCCTAGCGGGAGGGGGTAATGAGCAGTTCTTC. Its translation: CASSPLAGGGNEQFF.

The V call is TRBV11-3, the J call TRBJ2-7, with a tentative D call TRBD2 (5 bases). V dropped 5 bases and J dropped 5 bases, with 16 bases sitting between them. CDR1 and CDR2 (germline): SGHNT, YENEEA. There are 14 residues in the CDR3. The CDR3 DNA sequence: TGTGCCAGCAGCCCCCCGGACTTTAGGGACGAGCAGTACTTC. This gives the protein CASSPPDFRDEQYF.

V usage is TRBV28 and J usage is TRBJ2-1, with D perhaps TRBD1 (5 bases). V gave up 6 bases and J gave up 0 bases, with 18 bases separating them. Germline V gene sequence: CDR1 MDHEN, CDR2 SYDVKM. This CDR3 is built from 17 residues. CDR3 protein: CASRPTQGLSSYNEQFF. Written as DNA, the CDR3 is TGTGCCAGCAGACCTACCCAGGGTTTAAGCTCCTACAATGAGCAGTTCTTC.

This chain uses TRBV6-1 with TRBJ2-5; maybe TRBD2 (5 bases). The V and J ends lost 7 bases and 4 bases respectively, with 19 bases between them. Germline CDR1 reads MNHNS; CDR2 reads SASEGT. This CDR3 has 15 residues. The CDR3 loop reads CASTAQTRFPETQYF. In DNA form, the CDR3 reads TGTGCCAGCACTGCCCAAACTAGGTTTCCAGAGACCCAGTACTTC.

The chain carries TRBV2 and TRBJ1-1, with a tentative D call TRBD1 (5 bases). Germline V lookup: CDR1 SNHLY, CDR2 FYNNEI. V was clipped by 6 bases and J by 4 bases, with 15 bases between them. The CDR3 spans 14 residues. CDR3 amino acids: CASRGDGGGTEAFF. The CDR3 nucleotides read TGTGCCAGCAGGGGGGACGGGGGGGGCACTGAAGCTTTCTTT. The full variable domain, rest sourced from reference TRBV2 and TRBJ1-1, is EPEVTQTPSHQVTQMGQEVILRCVPISNHLYFYWYRQILGQKVEFLVSFYNNEISEKSEIFDDQFSVERPDGSNFTLKIRSTKLEDSAMYFCASRGDGGGTEAFFGQGTRLTVV.

V is TRBV14 and J is TRBJ2-2, with 7 bases fitting TRBD1. V was pared by 4 bases and J by 6 bases, with 17 bases of the junction left unmatched. The germline V gene has CDR1 SGHDN and CDR2 FVKESK. The CDR3 consists of 18 residues. The CDR3 region has the DNA TGTGCCAGCAGCCCTTCCCTCTACAGGGGACAACCCCCCGGGGAGCTGTTTTTT. This translates into CASSPSLYRGQPPGELFF.

The chain combines TRBV5-1 with TRBJ1-2; 7 positions agree with TRBD1. The germline V gene has CDR1 SGHRS and CDR2 YFSETQ. V was clipped by 4 bases and J by 3 bases; unmatched bases: 6. The CDR3 has 14 residues. CDR3 nucleotide sequence: TGCGCCAGCAGCCTAGGACAGGTCGACTATGGCTACACCTTC. This translates into CASSLGQVDYGYTF.

This chain links TRBV18 with TRBJ1-5, with D perhaps TRBD1 (6 bases). The V gene's germline CDR1 is KGHSH and CDR2 LQKENI. CDR3 length: 15 residues. The germline V and J ends were trimmed by 1 base and 10 bases, with 17 bases remaining between them. As DNA, the CDR3 is TGTGCCAGCTCACCACGGACAGTTCCCCCGGGCCCCCAGCATTTT. Protein sequence: CASSPRTVPPGPQHF.

The rearrangement joins TRBV5-5 to TRBJ2-4, with D possibly TRBD2 on 5 matching bases. The CDR3 runs to 16 residues. CDR1 is SGHKS and CDR2 is YYEKEE in the germline V gene (reference sequence). Trimming left V 3 bases short and J 6 bases short, with 19 bases between. CDR3 DNA sequence: TGTGCCAGCAGCTCCGCTCCCGGGGTACTTGGAAACATTCAGTACTTC. It specifies CASSSAPGVLGNIQYF.

The chain carries TRBV28 and TRBJ1-5; 9 bases fit TRBD1. The V and J ends lost 6 bases and 9 bases, in that order; junction bases with no gene match: 6. Germline V gene sequence: CDR1 MDHEN, CDR2 SYDVKM. This CDR3 spans 13 amino acids. CDR3 region: CASSGQGLRPQHF. In nucleotides, the CDR3 is TGTGCCAGCAGCGGACAGGGGCTGCGGCCCCAGCATTTT.

This clone is a singleton in its sample. The chain combines TRBV5-1 with TRBJ1-1; D uncertain. There are 13 residues in the CDR3. CDR1 is SGHRS and CDR2 is YFSETQ in the germline V gene. V lost 0 bases and J lost 0, with 3 bases in between. The CDR3 DNA reads as TGCGCCAGCAGCTTGGGTATGAACACTGAAGCTTTCTTT. Amino acids: CASSLGMNTEAFF.

This chain connects TRBV28 to TRBJ1-1; 8 bases map to TRBD1. V gave up 2 bases and J gave up 4 bases; unmatched junction bases: 3. The CDR3 runs 14 residues. The germline V gene has CDR1 MDHEN and CDR2 SYDVKM. The CDR3 loop is CASSLGQGITEAFF. The CDR3 region has the DNA TGTGCCAGCAGTTTAGGACAGGGAATCACTGAAGCTTTCTTT.

This clone was seen once. The chain joins TRBV28 to TRBJ2-7; a possible D gene is TRBD1 (6 bases). The CDR3 extends over 14 amino acids. Trimming removed 7 bases at V and 0 bases at J, with 13 bases between. Germline V gives CDR1 MDHEN, CDR2 SYDVKM. CDR3 nucleotides: TGTGCCAGCATCGAGACAGGCCTCTCCTACGAGCAGTACTTC. This gives the protein CASIETGLSYEQYF.

In this sample, this clone turned up a few times. This chain links TRBV4-2 with TRBJ1-1; a weak D match, TRBD1 (6 bases). V gave up 1 base and J gave up 2 bases, with 14 bases separating them. Germline CDR1 LGHNA, CDR2 YNFKEQ. The CDR3 sequence is 16 residues long. The CDR3 DNA reads as TGTGCCAGCAGCCAAGGGGAAACAGGGATTAACACTGAAGCTTTCTTT. Translating gives CASSQGETGINTEAFF.

The chain recombines TRBV28 with TRBJ1-1, with 12 nucleotides matching TRBD1. The CDR3 runs 16 residues. CDR1 and CDR2 from the germline V gene are MDHEN and SYDVKM. Germline trimming cut 5 bases from V and 1 base from J; bases unmatched to any gene: 5. DNA of the CDR3: TGTGCCAGCAGTGGGACAGGGGGCGCGGGGAACACTGAAGCTTTCTTT. As protein: CASSGTGGAGNTEAFF. The full variable domain, completed using reference TRBV28 and TRBJ1-1, is DVKVTQSSRYLVKRTGEKVFLECVQDMDHENMFWYRQDPGLGLRLIYFSYDVKMKEKGDIPEGYSVSREKKERFSLILESASTNQTSMYLCASSGTGGAGNTEAFFGQGTRLTVV.

J is TRBJ2-1 and V is TRBV14, with D maybe TRBD1 (6 bases). V dropped 1 base and J dropped 6 bases, with 13 bases sitting between them. CDR1 and CDR2 (germline): SGHDN, FVKESK. The CDR3 sequence is 15 residues long. Here the CDR3 reads CASSQVGTTFNEQFF. For the CDR3, the DNA is TGTGCCAGCAGCCAAGTCGGGACAACCTTCAATGAGCAGTTCTTC. Full variable domain (outside the CDR3, taken from reference TRBV14 and TRBJ2-1): EAGVTQFPSHSVIEKGQTVTLRCDPISGHDNLYWYRRVMGKEIKFLLHFVKESKQDESGMPNNRFLAERTGGTYSTLKVQPAELEDSGVYFCASSQVGTTFNEQFFGPGTRLTVL.

The genes are TRBV18 and TRBJ2-5; TRBD1 aligns across 9 bases. There are 16 residues in the CDR3. J gave up 0 bases and V 0 bases, and 2 bases lay outside the gene matches. Germline assignment: CDR1 KGHSH and CDR2 LQKENI. CDR3 sequence (DNA): TGTGCCAGCTCACCACCAACAGGGGGCTACCAAGAGACCCAGTACTTC. The encoded protein is CASSPPTGGYQETQYF.

This chain connects TRBV5-1 to TRBJ2-7; a weak D match, TRBD1 (6 bases). The V gene's germline CDR1 is SGHRS and CDR2 YFSETQ. The CDR3 is 12 residues long. CDR3 loop: CASTGSSYEQYF. The CDR3 bases are TGCGCTTCGACAGGTAGCTCCTACGAGCAGTACTTC.

This clone appeared a single time. The chain uses TRBV9 and TRBJ2-7, with D possibly being TRBD2 (6 bases). Germline loops: CDR1 SGDLS, CDR2 YYNGEE. There are 15 residues in the CDR3. The V gene lost 0 bases and the J gene lost 4 bases, with 14 bases spanning the gap. Written as DNA, the CDR3 is TGTGCCAGCAGCGTAGGATGGGACTCAATATACGAGCAGTACTTC. It codes for CASSVGWDSIYEQYF. The full variable domain, rest sourced from reference TRBV9 and TRBJ2-7, is DSGVTQTPKHLITATGQRVTLRCSPRSGDLSVYWYQQSLDQGLQFLIQYYNGEERAKGNILERFSAQQFPDLHSELNLSSLELGDSALYFCASSVGWDSIYEQYFGPGTRLTVT.

CDR3 in amino acids: CASSEGLAGAYNEQFF. Written as DNA, the CDR3 is TGTGCCAGCAGTGAAGGGTTAGCGGGAGCCTACAATGAGCAGTTCTTC. The rearrangement links TRBV2 to TRBJ2-1, with 9 bases aligning to TRBD2. The CDR3 covers 16 residues. Germline V lookup: CDR1 SNHLY, CDR2 FYNNEI. After removal of 1 base from V and 2 bases from J, the junction contained 3 bases not matched to a gene.

This rearrangement joins TRBV18 to TRBJ1-1, with TRBD1 identical over 7 bases. V was clipped by 4 bases and J by 1 base; unmatched bases: 9. CDR3 length equals 16 residues. Germline assignment: CDR1 KGHSH and CDR2 LQKENI. In DNA, the CDR3 is TGTGCCAGCTCACGCGACAGGGACCCTCGGAACACTGAAGCTTTCTTT. This encodes CASSRDRDPRNTEAFF.

V and J are TRBV5-1 and TRBJ1-5; TRBD1 agrees at 9 bases. CDR1 is SGHRS and CDR2 is YFSETQ in the germline V gene. The CDR3 loop spans 15 amino acids. Trimming took 0 bases from V and 4 from J; bases not matched to a gene: 2. DNA for the CDR3: TGCGCCAGCAGCTTGGGGACAGGGGATAATCAGCCCCAGCATTTT. Translated, it gives CASSLGTGDNQPQHF.

The chain is built from TRBV9 and TRBJ2-3; D not certain. Germline values: CDR1 SGDLS, CDR2 YYNGEE. The CDR3 consists of 18 residues. V lost 0 bases, J lost 0 bases, and 17 bases lay in between. This chain's CDR3 is CASSVELRFDRSTDTQYF. The DNA for the CDR3 is TGTGCCAGCAGCGTAGAGTTGCGGTTTGATAGAAGCACAGATACGCAGTATTTT.

The chain employs TRBV28 and TRBJ1-5, with 8 bases that match TRBD1. V was pared by 9 bases and J by 5 bases, with 12 bases of the junction left unmatched. The CDR3 runs to 15 residues. The germline gives CDR1 MDHEN, CDR2 SYDVKM. The CDR3 loop reads CASLRDRGLYQPQHF. CDR3 DNA: TGTGCCAGTCTTAGAGACAGGGGTCTTTATCAGCCCCAGCATTTT.

This clone was counted only a few times. This chain's CDR3 is CASSADSTGELFF. The CDR3 DNA reads as TGTGCCAGCAGTGCCGACAGCACCGGGGAGCTGTTTTTT. J is TRBJ2-2 and V is TRBV6-1; tentative D call: TRBD1 (5 bases). The CDR3 has 13 residues. Trimming left V 4 bases short and J 4 bases short, with 7 bases between. Germline CDR1 is MNHNS and CDR2 is SASEGT.

In its sample, this clone was seen a few times. The J gene is TRBJ2-2, the V gene TRBV6-1; TRBD1 matches 9 bases. This CDR3 region has 15 residues. Germline CDR1 and CDR2: MNHNS and SASEGT. With 5 bases clipped from V and 5 bases from J, the junction kept 6 bases outside the gene matches. In DNA, the CDR3 is TGTGCCAGCAGTCAGAGACAGGGGGTGACCGGGGAGCTGTTTTTT. Translation gives CASSQRQGVTGELFF.

The J gene is TRBJ1-5, the V gene TRBV2; D is perhaps TRBD1 (6 bases). This CDR3 is built from 15 residues. Trimming cost V 6 bases and J 2 bases, with 14 bases left between them. Germline CDR1 reads SNHLY; CDR2 reads FYNNEI. CDR3 amino acids: CASSRDIVGNQPQHF. Written as DNA, the CDR3 is TGTGCCAGCAGCCGGGACATAGTAGGCAATCAGCCCCAGCATTTT. The full variable domain, completed using reference TRBV2 and TRBJ1-5, is EPEVTQTPSHQVTQMGQEVILRCVPISNHLYFYWYRQILGQKVEFLVSFYNNEISEKSEIFDDQFSVERPDGSNFTLKIRSTKLEDSAMYFCASSRDIVGNQPQHFGDGTRLSIL.

In its sample, this clone was seen a few times. This chain joins TRBV6-1 and TRBJ2-7, with D tentatively TRBD1 (5 bases). Germline values: CDR1 MNHNS, CDR2 SASEGT. This CDR3 has 13 amino acids. Trimming took 4 bases from V and 7 from J, leaving 14 bases between them. CDR3 coding DNA: TGTGCCAGCAGTGGACAGCCTTGGGATGAGCAGTACTTC. Protein: CASSGQPWDEQYF.

The chain employs TRBV5-5 and TRBJ2-2; 7 nucleotides align to TRBD1. Germline trimming cut 4 bases from V and 1 base from J; bases unmatched to any gene: 10. In germline, CDR1 is SGHKS, CDR2 YYEKEE (reference sequence). The CDR3 loop spans 17 amino acids. For the CDR3, the DNA is TGTGCCAGCAGCCCCCCCGGGGCAGGGGGGAACACCGGGGAGCTGTTTTTT. It codes for CASSPPGAGGNTGELFF.

The rearrangement uses TRBV4-2 and TRBJ1-4; 8 bases are shared with TRBD1. CDR1 is LGHNA and CDR2 is YNFKEQ in the germline V gene. The V segment lost 0 bases and the J segment 2 bases; nucleotides outside the gene matches: 8. This CDR3 region has 18 residues. CDR3 region: CASSQDPGGETTNEKLFF. The DNA of the CDR3 is TGTGCCAGCAGCCAAGACCCAGGGGGCGAGACTACTAATGAAAAACTGTTTTTT.